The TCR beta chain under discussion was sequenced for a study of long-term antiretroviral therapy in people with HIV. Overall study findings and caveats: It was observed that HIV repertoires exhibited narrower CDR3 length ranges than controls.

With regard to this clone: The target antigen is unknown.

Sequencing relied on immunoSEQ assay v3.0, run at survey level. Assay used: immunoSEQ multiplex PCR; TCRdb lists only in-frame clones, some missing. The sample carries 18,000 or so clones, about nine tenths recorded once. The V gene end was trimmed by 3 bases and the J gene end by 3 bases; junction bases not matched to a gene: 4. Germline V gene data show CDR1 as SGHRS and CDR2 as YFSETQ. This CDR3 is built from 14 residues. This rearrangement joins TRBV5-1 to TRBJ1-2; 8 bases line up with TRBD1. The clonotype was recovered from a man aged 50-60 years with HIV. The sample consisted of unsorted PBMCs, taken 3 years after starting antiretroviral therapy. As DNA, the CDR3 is TGCGCCAGCAGCTCCGACAGGGGAGACTATGGCTACACCTTC. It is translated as CASSSDRGDYGYTF.